This entry is about one T cell receptor (beta chain). Antigen: not known. The germline V gene has CDR1 GTSNPN and CDR2 SVGIG (reference sequence). V trimming: 3 bases; J trimming: 5 bases; junction bases outside the gene matches: 8. The CDR3 totals 14 residues. Both 60 Vbeta primers and 13 Jbeta primers went into the PCR. Repertoires were generated with immunoSEQ multiplex PCR, while TCRdb's copy carries only in-frame clones and drops some. The sample has about 190,000 clones. The record originates from a study of cytomegalovirus exposure and HLA in healthy donors. Whole-study results and caveats: Being productive about 87% or about 30% of the time was typical of most TCR beta V segments in an earlier analysis.

This clonotype was sampled from a man aged 30-40 years in good health and CMV-seronegative. The sample comprised PBMCs. The chain couples TRBV30 to TRBJ1-2; 8 bases are shared with TRBD1. The CDR3 spells CAWSPGTGGYGYTF. CDR3 bases: TGTGCCTGGAGCCCAGGGACAGGCGGGTATGGCTACACCTTC.